The 30 T cell receptor beta chains below come from one sample, sequenced in a study of regulatory T cells in long-lasting Graves disease (dated by TCRdb to the early 2020s). The library came from multiplex PCR. These reads were obtained on an Illumina HiSeq 4000. TCR beta libraries were built with iRepertoire HTBI primers and Arm-PCR amplification of CDR3 regions. TCRdb applied fastp at Q25 and MiXCR to the public reads, then kept only in-frame beta chains. Records with the same CDR3 protein are collapsed into one entry carrying the most frequent genes and DNA. For this sample there are 400,000 to 450,000 distinct CDR3 sequences; about 15% appear just once. The ten biggest clones cover about 10% of the sample. Explained via the paper, the time point label denotes: newly diagnosed GD, antithyroid drugs for less than 3 months. RNA was extracted from PBMCs in TRIzol for both TCR sequencing and RNA sequencing.

This sample also belongs to another study, concerning T cells in Graves' hyperthyroidism and ophthalmopathy.

The sequencing here drew on peripheral blood mononuclear cells (PBMCs), taken at new diagnosis, from a patient treated with antithyroid drugs. These receptors came from a woman aged 30 to 39 with Graves disease. Donor details come from another sample of the same person, matched by shared clones.

In this sample, this clonotype turned up many times. The chain employs TRBV3-1 and TRBJ1-4, with 8 bases lining up with TRBD1. Germline V gene data show CDR1 as LGHDT and CDR2 as YNNKEL (reference sequence). V gave up 5 bases and J gave up 10 bases; unmatched junction bases: 12. There are 15 residues in the CDR3. This chain's CDR3 is CASSNRDGGTGKLFF. CDR3 DNA: TGTGCCAGCAGCAACCGGGACGGAGGGACAGGAAAACTGTTTTTT. Using reference TRBV3-1 and TRBJ1-4 for the parts outside the CDR3, the full variable domain is DTAVSQTPKYLVTQMGNDKSIKCEQNLGHDTMYWYKQDSKKFLKIMFSYNNKELIINETVPNRFSPKSPDKAHLNLHINSLELGDSAVYFCASSNRDGGTGKLFFGSGTQLSVL.

This clonotype was counted a few times. The chain's CDR3 is CASSLAAGGAAGANVLTF. The CDR3 DNA follows: TGTGCCAGCAGCTTAGCTGCAGGGGGCGCGGCAGGGGCCAACGTCCTGACTTTC. The chain uses TRBV7-8 and TRBJ2-6; 8 bases align to TRBD1. The CDR3 sequence is 18 residues long. The V segment lost 0 bases and the J segment 4 bases; nucleotides outside the gene matches: 8. CDR1 and CDR2 from the germline V gene are SGHVS and FQNEAQ.

On this clonotype itself: This may be a read error, as it is one base from a much larger clone. The chain combines TRBV27 with TRBJ2-1; D is possibly TRBD2 (6 bases). Germline assignment: CDR1 MNHEY and CDR2 SMNVEV (reference sequence). The CDR3 is 14 residues long. The CDR3 DNA is TGTGCCAGCAGCTCTCAGGCGGGGTTGAATGAGCAGTCCTTC. Translation gives CASSSQAGLNEQSF.

The V gene is TRBV28, the J gene TRBJ2-1; 11 nucleotides agree with TRBD2. V lost 1 base, J lost 7 bases, and 9 bases stayed unmatched. The CDR3 loop spans 17 amino acids. Germline V CDR1 and CDR2: MDHEN, SYDVKM. CDR3 loop: CASSLFVTSGEGNEQFF. In nucleotides, the CDR3 is TGTGCCAGCAGTTTATTTGTGACTAGCGGGGAGGGGAATGAGCAGTTCTTC.

This clonotype was observed many times. The chain has TRBV7-9 and TRBJ1-1, with 8 bases that match TRBD1. J was trimmed by 0 bases and V by 5 bases; bases with no gene match: 5. This CDR3 has 15 amino acids. Germline V gives CDR1 SEHNR, CDR2 FQNEAQ (reference sequence). The CDR3 region has the DNA TGTGCCAGCAGCGGGACAGGTACGATGAACACTGAAGCTTTCTTT. Translated: CASSGTGTMNTEAFF.

The genes are TRBV6-2 or TRBV6-3 and TRBJ2-2, with TRBD2 identical over 9 bases. V was clipped by 1 base and J by 4 bases; unmatched bases: 10. This CDR3 contains 18 residues. Germline V lookup: CDR1 MNHEY, CDR2 SVGEGT. This CDR3 is CASSYYSGGNQGTGELFF. For the CDR3, the DNA is TGTGCCAGCAGTTACTATAGCGGGGGAAACCAGGGCACCGGGGAGCTGTTTTTT.

This clonotype came up many times. This chain connects TRBV6-1 to TRBJ2-1; perhaps TRBD2 as D (6 bases). The CDR3 totals 16 residues. V lost 6 bases and J lost 0, with 15 bases in between. CDR1 is MNHNS, CDR2 SASEGT, per germline. The CDR3 DNA sequence: TGTGCCAGCAGCCCCGGGGGAGCGGGCTCCTACAATGAGCAGTTCTTC. Translated, it gives CASSPGGAGSYNEQFF.

This clonotype was counted a few times. V is TRBV3-1 and J is TRBJ1-1; TRBD1 agrees at 7 bases. Looked up from germline, CDR1 is LGHDT and CDR2 is YNNKEL (reference sequence). Germline trimming cut 4 bases from V and 4 bases from J; bases unmatched to any gene: 6. This CDR3 comprises 14 residues. CDR3 protein: CASSRNRGGTEAFF. The CDR3 bases are TGTGCCAGCAGCCGAAACAGGGGCGGCACTGAAGCTTTCTTT.

This clonotype was counted a few times. The chain recombines TRBV5-6 with TRBJ1-5; D not resolved. The CDR3 is 15 residues long. Trimming pared 4 bases from V and 3 bases from J, leaving 14 bases between. The germline V gene encodes CDR1 SGHDT and CDR2 YYEEEE. CDR3 in amino acids: CASSDGPSLNQPQHF. CDR3 bases: TGTGCCAGCAGCGACGGACCCAGTCTCAATCAGCCCCAGCATTTT. Drawing the rest from reference TRBV5-6 and TRBJ1-5, the complete variable domain is DAGVTQSPTHLIKTRGQQVTLRCSPKSGHDTVSWYQQALGQGPQFIFQYYEEEERQRGNFPDRFSGHQFPNYSSELNVNALLLGDSALYLCASSDGPSLNQPQHFGDGTRLSIL.

This clonotype appeared many times. This sequence joins TRBV10-3 and TRBJ2-3, with D possibly matching TRBD2 (6 bases). The V end was cut by 2 bases, the J end by 0 bases, with 6 bases between. This CDR3 is built from 14 residues. The germline V gene encodes CDR1 ENHRY and CDR2 SYGVKD. CDR3 in DNA: TGTGCCATCAGTGAGCGGGGGAGCACAGATACGCAGTATTTT. Amino acid sequence: CAISERGSTDTQYF.

To note about this clonotype: A far larger clone lies a single base away; this is likely a read error. V and J are TRBV11-2 and TRBJ2-5; 8 bases align to TRBD2. Matching the DNA end better, TRBJ2-1 makes the J call doubtful. Germline values: CDR1 SGHAT, CDR2 FQNNGV. This CDR3 has 15 residues. The DNA for the CDR3 is TGTGCCAGCAGCTTAGAAGGTGGACTAGCCGATGAGCAGTTCTTC. Amino acids: CASSLEGGLADEQFF.

To note about this clonotype: Likely a read error: the CDR3 ends without its conserved phenylalanine or tryptophan. CDR3: CASSQPFRTGRNSYEQYL. The CDR3 bases are TGCGCCAGCAGCCAACCGTTTCGGACAGGGCGAAACTCCTACGAGCAGTACCTC. The genes are TRBV4-1 and TRBJ2-7, with 8 bases aligning to TRBD1. The V segment lost 2 bases and the J segment 0 bases; nucleotides outside the gene matches: 12. The CDR3 is 18 amino acids. Germline V CDR1 and CDR2: MGHRA, YSYEKL.

The chain uses TRBV4-1 and TRBJ1-1, with D possibly TRBD1 on 5 matching bases. Trimming removed 2 bases from V and 2 bases from J, with 12 bases in between. The CDR3 contains 15 residues. Germline V gene data show CDR1 as MGHRA and CDR2 as YSYEKL. CDR3 region: CASSQTGAINTEAFF. CDR3 in DNA: TGCGCCAGCAGCCAAACTGGGGCGATTAACACTGAAGCTTTCTTT.

The table lists this clonotype with many counts. The gene calls are TRBV6-5 and TRBJ1-1, with a weak D call TRBD1 (5 bases). The CDR3 runs 17 residues. The V gene's germline CDR1 is MNHEY and CDR2 SVGAGI. Trimming cost V 4 bases and J 4 bases, with 22 bases left between them. The DNA of the CDR3 is TGTGCCAGCAGTTTACTATCCCGGGACTTACGGGTCACTGAAGCTTTCTTT. Translation: CASSLLSRDLRVTEAFF.

This clonotype has just one count. This could be a read error, since a much larger clone is one nucleotide away. The chain is built from TRBV6-9 and TRBJ2-3; no firm D call. Trimming took off 3 bases at V and 2 bases at J, with 18 bases between the two ends. Per the germline V gene, CDR1 is MNHGY and CDR2 is SVAAGI. The CDR3 is 17 amino acids. The CDR3 region has the DNA TGTGCCAGCAGTTACTCAGAAATACTTGAAGACACAGATACGCAGTATTTT. This translates into CASSYSEILEDTDTQYF.

Ten or more counts support this clonotype. The V and J genes are TRBV28 and TRBJ2-1; D gene unclear. The germline gives CDR1 MDHEN, CDR2 SYDVKM. V shed 4 bases and J shed 2 bases, with 21 bases lying between them. The CDR3 runs 18 residues. The DNA of the CDR3 is TGTGCCAGCAGTTCCAAGTCCCGTACCGGCCAGGCCTACAATGAGCAGTTCTTC. The encoded protein is CASSSKSRTGQAYNEQFF.

This clonotype has more than one count but fewer than ten. V gene TRBV6-4 combines with J gene TRBJ2-3; 11 positions match TRBD2. From germline, CDR1 is MRHNA and CDR2 SNTAGT. Germline trimming cut 2 bases from V and 2 bases from J; bases unmatched to any gene: 9. The CDR3 loop spans 18 amino acids. CDR3 sequence (DNA): TGTGCCAGCAGTGACATCCTAGCGGGAGGATCAATCACAGATACGCAGTATTTT. Protein product: CASSDILAGGSITDTQYF.

This clonotype was seen repeatedly, ten times or more. The gene calls are TRBV27 and TRBJ2-7; the match to TRBD2 covers 7 bases. The V and J ends lost 0 bases and 2 bases, in that order; junction bases with no gene match: 7. The germline V gene has CDR1 MNHEY and CDR2 SMNVEV (reference sequence). CDR3 length equals 16 residues. For the CDR3, the DNA is TGTGCCAGCAGTTTATCTCCGGGACTAACTACCTACGAGCAGTACTTC. Its translation: CASSLSPGLTTYEQYF.

This clonotype has at least ten counts. J is TRBJ2-1 and V is TRBV3-1; unclear D gene. V gave up 0 bases and J gave up 10 bases, with 10 bases separating them. This CDR3 region has 13 residues. The germline V gene encodes CDR1 LGHDT and CDR2 YNNKEL (reference sequence). The CDR3 is CASSQDLVAEQFF. In nucleotides, the CDR3 is TGTGCCAGCAGCCAAGATTTGGTGGCGGAGCAGTTCTTC.

The table lists this clonotype with many counts. The rearrangement uses TRBV20-1 and TRBJ1-1; possibly TRBD1 for D (5 bases). This CDR3 is built from 17 residues. The germline gives CDR1 DFQATT, CDR2 SNEGSKA (reference sequence). The V end was cut by 3 bases, the J end by 5 bases, with 25 bases between. Written as DNA, the CDR3 is TGCAGTGCTAGTTCCCCCGGGGGACGGGGTAGGGGAACTGAAGCTTTCTTT. It yields the protein CSASSPGGRGRGTEAFF.

This clonotype was seen many times. The chain recombines TRBV7-2 with TRBJ2-7; 8 bases align to TRBD2. Looked up from germline, CDR1 is SGHTA and CDR2 is FQGNSA. The CDR3 contains 14 residues. V lost 1 base to trimming and J lost 5 bases; unmatched junction nucleotides: 4. CDR3 loop: CASSLGGRPDEQYF. Here the CDR3 DNA reads TGTGCCAGCAGCTTAGGCGGGAGGCCCGACGAGCAGTACTTC.

This clonotype showed up many times. This rearrangement joins TRBV7-8 to TRBJ2-5; no clear D gene. There are 14 residues in the CDR3. The V end lost 1 base, the J end lost 5 bases, and 11 bases lay between the germline ends. Germline V CDR1 and CDR2: SGHVS, FQNEAQ. The CDR3 DNA follows: TGTGCCAGCAGCTTAGGTACGGCCCGGGAGACCCAGTACTTC. Translation gives CASSLGTARETQYF.

This clonotype was seen many times. The J gene is TRBJ2-7, the V gene TRBV7-9; D tentatively fits TRBD1 or TRBD2 (5 bases each). Between the trimmed V and J ends, which lost 4 bases and 0 bases, there was a span of 10 bases. The CDR3 extends over 14 amino acids. Germline CDR1 is SEHNR and CDR2 is FQNEAQ (reference sequence). This CDR3 reads CASSSGTTSYEQYF. In DNA form, the CDR3 reads TGTGCCAGCAGCTCCGGGACGACCTCCTACGAGCAGTACTTC.

This clonotype was detected ten times or more. CDR3 sequence reads: CASSQLRGDLASEAFF. CDR3 DNA: TGTGCCAGCAGCCAACTAAGGGGCGATTTGGCTTCTGAAGCTTTCTTT. The chain is built from TRBV3-1 and TRBJ1-1, with D possibly matching TRBD1 (5 bases). The CDR3 runs to 16 residues. V shed 2 bases and J shed 6 bases, with 19 bases lying between them. Germline V gives CDR1 LGHDT, CDR2 YNNKEL (reference sequence).

The sample holds a few counts of this clonotype. The V gene is TRBV5-1, the J gene TRBJ2-3; possibly TRBD1 for D (6 bases). CDR1 and CDR2 (germline): SGHRS, YFSETQ. This CDR3 comprises 14 residues. V was clipped by 0 bases and J by 1 base, with 6 bases between them. This chain's CDR3 is CASSLGGRTDTQYF. In DNA form, the CDR3 reads TGCGCCAGCAGCTTGGGGGGGCGCACAGATACGCAGTATTTT. Full variable domain (remainder filled in from reference TRBV5-1 and TRBJ2-3): KAGVTQTPRYLIKTRGQQVTLSCSPISGHRSVSWYQQTPGQGLQFLFEYFSETQRNKGNFPGRFSGRQFSNSRSEMNVSTLELGDSALYLCASSLGGRTDTQYFGPGTRLTVL.

The V and J genes are TRBV7-3 and TRBJ2-6, with a possible D match to TRBD1 (6 bases). Germline V gene sequence: CDR1 SGHTA, CDR2 FQGTGA. V gave up 2 bases and J gave up 0 bases, with 14 bases separating them. The CDR3 spans 18 residues. Here the CDR3 reads CASSLAQTGTSGANVLTF. In DNA form, the CDR3 reads TGTGCCAGCAGCTTAGCCCAGACAGGTACCTCTGGGGCCAACGTCCTGACTTTC.

J is TRBJ2-7 and V is TRBV7-9; no clear D gene. The V gene lost 5 bases and the J gene lost 4 bases, with 12 bases spanning the gap. There are 13 residues in the CDR3. Germline loops: CDR1 SEHNR, CDR2 FQNEAQ (reference sequence). The CDR3 sequence: CASSPIDTYEQYF. CDR3 sequence (DNA): TGTGCCAGCAGCCCCATCGACACATACGAGCAGTACTTC.

This clonotype was picked up many times. The J gene is TRBJ1-1, the V gene TRBV2; D remains ambiguous. This CDR3 comprises 12 residues. V lost 4 bases and J 8 bases, leaving 11 bases between the germline ends. Germline CDR1 reads SNHLY; CDR2 reads FYNNEI. The CDR3 region is CASSAGIAEAFF. CDR3 nucleotide sequence: TGTGCCAGCAGTGCGGGGATAGCCGAAGCTTTCTTT.

This clonotype turned up a few times. The chain links TRBV28 to TRBJ2-7, with 11 bases lining up with TRBD2. The CDR3 totals 18 residues. V trimming: 6 bases; J trimming: 3 bases; junction bases outside the gene matches: 16. Germline V gives CDR1 MDHEN, CDR2 SYDVKM. CDR3 region: CASSSRRRLAGIYYEQYF. DNA for the CDR3: TGTGCCAGCAGCTCCCGCCGTAGACTAGCGGGAATTTACTACGAGCAGTACTTC. Full variable domain (rest looked up from reference TRBV28 and TRBJ2-7): DVKVTQSSRYLVKRTGEKVFLECVQDMDHENMFWYRQDPGLGLRLIYFSYDVKMKEKGDIPEGYSVSREKKERFSLILESASTNQTSMYLCASSSRRRLAGIYYEQYFGPGTRLTVT.

This clonotype has a count of ten or more. The genes are TRBV28 and TRBJ2-1; the match to TRBD2 covers 15 bases. The CDR3 has 18 residues. The V and J ends lost 5 bases and 5 bases, in that order; junction bases with no gene match: 10. Germline V CDR1 and CDR2: MDHEN, SYDVKM. The CDR3 here is CASSPWTSGRARHNEQFF. CDR3 sequence (DNA): TGTGCCAGCAGTCCTTGGACTAGCGGGAGGGCGCGACACAATGAGCAGTTCTTC.